This is a list of T cell receptor beta chains from one sample in a study of T cells after yellow fever vaccination. TCRdb ran MiXCR on the 5' RACE reads and lists one entry per CDR3 protein. Here the sample spans 95,000 to 100,000 distinct CDR3 sequences, roughly 5.8% being singletons. The material was CD8+ T cells sorted from PBMCs, obtained 10 days after the yellow fever booster vaccination. The origin of the receptors is a man aged 18 to 30 who received the YFV17D yellow fever vaccine. The CDR3 runs from the conserved cysteine through the conserved F or W. D genes are given only for firm matches. Rows may omit the clone size; those that give it use once, few, many or a size class.

size	D	V	J	DNA	CDR3
NA	TRBD2	TRBV15	TRBJ2-2	TGTGCCACCAGCAGAGAGCGCGGGGGTGGGACCGGGGAGCTGTTTTTT	CATSRERGGGTGELFF
many	TRBD1	TRBV19	TRBJ2-1	TGTGCCAGTAGTATCCGGACAGGGCTTAGGTCCGAGCAGTTCTTC	CASSIRTGLRSEQFF
few	NA	TRBV18	TRBJ1-4	TGTGCCAGCTCACGGGCTGACCCCAATGAAAAACTGTTTTTT	CASSRADPNEKLFF
few	TRBD1	TRBV4-1	TRBJ2-3	TGCGCCAGCAGCCAACCTAAACAGGGGGATGGCGGTACGCAGTATTTT	CASSQPKQGDGGTQYF
NA	NA	TRBV11-1	TRBJ2-1	TGTGCCAGCAGCTTAACAGGAGATTACAATGAGCAGTTCTTC	CASSLTGDYNEQFF
NA	TRBD2	TRBV4-3	TRBJ2-3	TGCGCCAGCAGCCAAGTGTATCGGGGGGGATATACGCAGTATTTT	CASSQVYRGGYTQYF
many	TRBD1	TRBV12-3/TRBV12-4	TRBJ2-7	TGTGCCAGCAGTTTATTGACAGGGGTCTCCTACGAGCAGTACTTC	CASSLLTGVSYEQYF
NA	TRBD1	TRBV7-9	TRBJ1-1	TGTGCCAGCAGCCCAACGGGACAGGGCAACCCCGATGCTTTCTTT	CASSPTGQGNPDAFF
NA	TRBD1	TRBV6-5	TRBJ1-2	TGTGCCAGCAGTTACCAGACAGGGGGCGATGGCTACACCTTC	CASSYQTGGDGYTF
NA	NA	TRBV12-3/TRBV12-4	TRBJ1-5	TGTGCCAGCAGAAACGACGGTAGCAATCAGCCCCAGCATTTT	CASRNDGSNQPQHF
NA	NA	TRBV10-3	TRBJ1-6	TGTGCCATCAGTGAGTCGAGCTCCCGGAACCCCCTCCACTTT	CAISESSSRNPLHF
few	TRBD1	TRBV4-1	TRBJ2-7	TGCGCCAGCAGCCAAGAGCGGACAGGGGCCTACGAGCAGTACTTC	CASSQERTGAYEQYF
NA	TRBD2	TRBV7-2	TRBJ2-5	TGTGCCAGCAGCTTGGTAGCGGGGGGGCTGGAGACCCAGTACTTC	CASSLVAGGLETQYF
many	NA	TRBV6-5	TRBJ2-7	TGTGCCAGCAGTTATGGAACAGAGGTCTCCTACGAGCAGTACTTC	CASSYGTEVSYEQYF
NA	NA	TRBV29-1	TRBJ2-1	TGCAGCGTTGCCGGCAACAATGAGCAGTTCTTC	CSVAGNNEQFF